This T cell receptor (beta chain) was observed in a study of cytomegalovirus exposure and HLA in healthy donors. The PCR ran on 60 Vbeta and 13 Jbeta primers. The protocol was immunoSEQ multiplex PCR, while the TCRdb copy is restricted to in-frame clones and leaves out a portion. This repertoire shows roughly 200,000 clones, over 70% found once; its top ten account for roughly 0.71%. Study-wide results and caveats: It was taken for granted in presence/absence analyses that sequencing depth across donors was roughly uniform. With DRB1 most and HLA-C fewest, TCR association rates differed between HLA loci in a later analysis.

Among the donors, all were healthy bone marrow donors. Comments on this clone: Its matching antigen is unknown.

Germline loops: CDR1 MNHNS, CDR2 SASEGT. The V gene lost 1 base and the J gene lost 4 bases, with 13 bases spanning the gap. This CDR3 contains 15 residues. The origin of this receptor is a boy between 2 and 10 years old in good health and CMV-seronegative. Input material: PBMCs. The V gene is TRBV6-1, the J gene TRBJ1-2, with a possible D match to TRBD1 (6 bases). The CDR3 DNA follows: TGTGCCAGCAGTGAAGAGGGGGGGGTACGCTATGGCTACACCTTC. Amino acid sequence: CASSEEGGVRYGYTF.